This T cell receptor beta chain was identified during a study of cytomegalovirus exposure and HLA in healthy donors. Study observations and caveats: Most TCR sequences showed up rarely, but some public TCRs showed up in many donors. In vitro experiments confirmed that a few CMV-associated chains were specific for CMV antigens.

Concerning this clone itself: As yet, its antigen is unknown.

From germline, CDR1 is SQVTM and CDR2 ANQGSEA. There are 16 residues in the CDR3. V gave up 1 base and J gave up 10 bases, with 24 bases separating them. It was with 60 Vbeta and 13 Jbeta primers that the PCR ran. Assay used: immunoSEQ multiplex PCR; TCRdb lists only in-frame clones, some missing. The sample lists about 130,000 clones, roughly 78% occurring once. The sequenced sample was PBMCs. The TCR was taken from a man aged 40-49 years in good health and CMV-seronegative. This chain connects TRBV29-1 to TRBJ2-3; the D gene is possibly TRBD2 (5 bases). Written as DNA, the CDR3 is TGCAGCGTTGAAGGCGAGGGCAGGCTGGCTTGGGGATCGCAGTATTTT. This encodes CSVEGEGRLAWGSQYF.